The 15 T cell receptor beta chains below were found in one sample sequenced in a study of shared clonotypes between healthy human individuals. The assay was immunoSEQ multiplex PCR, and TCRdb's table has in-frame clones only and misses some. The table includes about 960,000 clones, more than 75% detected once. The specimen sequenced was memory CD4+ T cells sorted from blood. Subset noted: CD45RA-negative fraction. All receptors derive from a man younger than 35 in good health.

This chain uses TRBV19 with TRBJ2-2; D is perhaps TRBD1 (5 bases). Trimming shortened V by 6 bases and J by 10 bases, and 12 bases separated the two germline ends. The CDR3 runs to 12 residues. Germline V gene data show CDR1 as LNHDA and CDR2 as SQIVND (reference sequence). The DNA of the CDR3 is TGTGCCAGTAGGGACATCTCCGAGGAGCTGTTTTTT. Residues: CASRDISEELFF.

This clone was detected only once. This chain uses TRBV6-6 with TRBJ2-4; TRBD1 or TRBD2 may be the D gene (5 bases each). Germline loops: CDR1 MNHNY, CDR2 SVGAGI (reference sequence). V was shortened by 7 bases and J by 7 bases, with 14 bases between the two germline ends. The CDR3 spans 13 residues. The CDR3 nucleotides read TGTGCCAGCACCAAGTCCAGGGAGAACATTCAGTACTTC. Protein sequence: CASTKSRENIQYF.

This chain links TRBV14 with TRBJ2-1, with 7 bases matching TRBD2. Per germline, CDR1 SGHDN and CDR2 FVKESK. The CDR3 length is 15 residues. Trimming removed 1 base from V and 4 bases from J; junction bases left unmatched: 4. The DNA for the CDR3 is TGTGCCAGCAGCCAAGCCCAGCGGGGATACAATGAGCAGTTCTTC. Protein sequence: CASSQAQRGYNEQFF.

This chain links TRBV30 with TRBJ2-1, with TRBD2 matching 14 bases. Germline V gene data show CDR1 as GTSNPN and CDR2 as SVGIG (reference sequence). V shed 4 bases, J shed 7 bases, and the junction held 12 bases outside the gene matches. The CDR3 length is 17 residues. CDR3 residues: CAWTLSARTSGRNEQFF. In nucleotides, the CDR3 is TGTGCCTGGACTCTTTCTGCCCGGACTAGCGGGAGGAATGAGCAGTTCTTC.

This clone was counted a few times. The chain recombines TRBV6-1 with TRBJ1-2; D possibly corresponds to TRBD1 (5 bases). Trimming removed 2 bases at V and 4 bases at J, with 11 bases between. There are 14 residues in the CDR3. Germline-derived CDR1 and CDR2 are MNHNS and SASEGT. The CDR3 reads CASSEYTGVYGYTF. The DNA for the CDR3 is TGTGCCAGCAGTGAATACACAGGAGTCTATGGCTACACCTTC.

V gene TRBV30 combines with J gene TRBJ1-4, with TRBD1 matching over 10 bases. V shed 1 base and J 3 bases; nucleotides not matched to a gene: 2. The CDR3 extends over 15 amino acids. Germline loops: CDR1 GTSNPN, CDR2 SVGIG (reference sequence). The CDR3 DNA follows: TGTGCCTGGAGTGGGGACAGGGGAGCTAATGAAAAACTGTTTTTT. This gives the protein CAWSGDRGANEKLFF.

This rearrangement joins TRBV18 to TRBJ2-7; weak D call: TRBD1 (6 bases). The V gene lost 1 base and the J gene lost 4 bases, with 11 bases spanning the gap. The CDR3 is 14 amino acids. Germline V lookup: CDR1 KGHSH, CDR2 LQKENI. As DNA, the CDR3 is TGTGCCAGCTCACCACAGGGGGTGGAGTACGAGCAGTACTTC. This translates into CASSPQGVEYEQYF.

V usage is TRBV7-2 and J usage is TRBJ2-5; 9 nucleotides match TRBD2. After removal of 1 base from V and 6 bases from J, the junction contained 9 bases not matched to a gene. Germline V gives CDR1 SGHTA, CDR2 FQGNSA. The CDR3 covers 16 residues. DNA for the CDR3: TGTGCCAGCAGCTTAGTAGCGGGGGCCCAGGATAAGACCCAGTACTTC. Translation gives CASSLVAGAQDKTQYF. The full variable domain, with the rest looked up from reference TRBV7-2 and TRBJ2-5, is GAGVSQSPSNKVTEKGKDVELRCDPISGHTALYWYRQSLGQGLEFLIYFQGNSAPDKSGLPSDRFSAERTGGSVSTLTIQRTQQEDSAVYLCASSLVAGAQDKTQYFGPGTRLLVL.

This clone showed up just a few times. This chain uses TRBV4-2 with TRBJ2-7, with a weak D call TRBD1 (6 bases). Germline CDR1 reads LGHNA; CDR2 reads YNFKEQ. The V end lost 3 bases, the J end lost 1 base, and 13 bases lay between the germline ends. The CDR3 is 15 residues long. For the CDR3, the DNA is TGTGCCAGCAGCCACACAGGGCTGAGATCCTACGAGCAGTACTTC. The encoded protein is CASSHTGLRSYEQYF.

The CDR3 sequence is CASRSWGTSTDTQYF. CDR3 sequence (DNA): TGTGCCAGCAGATCCTGGGGGACTAGCACAGATACGCAGTATTTT. The chain links TRBV6-5 to TRBJ2-3, with D perhaps matching TRBD2 (6 bases). CDR1 and CDR2 (germline): MNHEY, SVGAGI. The CDR3 consists of 15 residues. The V gene lost 6 bases and the J gene lost 0 bases, with 13 bases spanning the gap.

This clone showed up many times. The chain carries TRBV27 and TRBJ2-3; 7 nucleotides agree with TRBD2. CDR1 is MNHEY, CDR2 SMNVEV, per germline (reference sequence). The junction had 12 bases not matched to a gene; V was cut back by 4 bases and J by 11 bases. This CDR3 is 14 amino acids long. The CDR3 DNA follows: TGTGCCAGCAGTTCGAACGCCCCTGGGGGGGGGCAGTATTTT. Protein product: CASSSNAPGGGQYF.

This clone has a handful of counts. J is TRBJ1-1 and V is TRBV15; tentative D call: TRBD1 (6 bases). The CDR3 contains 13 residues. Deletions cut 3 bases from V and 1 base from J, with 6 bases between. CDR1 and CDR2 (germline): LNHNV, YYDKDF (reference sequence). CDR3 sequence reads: CATSRTGNTEAFF. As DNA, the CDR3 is TGTGCCACCAGCAGGACAGGGAACACTGAAGCTTTCTTT.

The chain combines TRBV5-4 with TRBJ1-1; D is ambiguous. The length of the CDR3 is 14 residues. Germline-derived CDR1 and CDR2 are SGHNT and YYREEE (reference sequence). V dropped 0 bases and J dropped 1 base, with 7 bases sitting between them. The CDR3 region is CASSLEQTNTEAFF. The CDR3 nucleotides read TGTGCCAGCAGCTTGGAACAGACGAACACTGAAGCTTTCTTT.

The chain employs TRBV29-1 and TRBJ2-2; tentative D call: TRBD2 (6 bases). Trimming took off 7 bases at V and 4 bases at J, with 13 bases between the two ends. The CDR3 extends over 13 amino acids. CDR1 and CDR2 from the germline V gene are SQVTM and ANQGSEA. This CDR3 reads CSAGDSRTGELFF. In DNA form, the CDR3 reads TGCAGCGCTGGGGACTCCCGCACCGGGGAGCTGTTTTTT.

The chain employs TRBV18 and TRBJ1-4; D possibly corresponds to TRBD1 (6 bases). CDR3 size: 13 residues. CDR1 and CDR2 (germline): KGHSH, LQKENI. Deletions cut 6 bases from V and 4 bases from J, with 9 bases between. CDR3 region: CASSRGGNEKLFF. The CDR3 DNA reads TGTGCCAGCTCCCGAGGGGGTAATGAAAAACTGTTTTTT.